This TCR beta chain appears in the sequencing data of a study of T cells expressing NK-cell markers. Using the 5' RACE reads, TCRdb records one entry per CDR3 protein without DNA. Its listing shows roughly 430,000 distinct CDR3 sequences. This TCR derives from a woman aged 18-70 years in good health. The material sequenced was blood T cells: a sorted CD56 or NKG2C T cell subset, CD4+ or CD8+ T cells, or bulk PBMC T cells (not recorded which).

The CDR3 sequence: CASSHSRRLVVTDTQYF. V usage is TRBV3-1 and J usage is TRBJ2-3; TCRdb names TRBD2, which stays unverified in the absence of DNA. Germline CDR1 and CDR2: LGHDT and YNNKEL (reference sequence). The CDR3 contains 17 residues.